The 2 T cell receptor beta chains reported below all come from one sample, sequenced in a study of blood T cell repertoires in COVID-19. Method: immunoSEQ multiplex PCR; TCRdb's copy keeps in-frame clones and lacks some. The table has 81,000 or so clones, 89% seen once. The sample consisted of peripheral blood. These receptors originate from a man between 65 and 85 years old with active or convalescent COVID-19.

The J gene is TRBJ2-7, the V gene TRBV29-1; 7 nucleotides match TRBD1. Looked up from germline, CDR1 is SQVTM and CDR2 is ANQGSEA. Trimming took 7 bases from V and 5 from J; bases not matched to a gene: 8. The CDR3 sequence is 12 residues long. CDR3: CSALRQGNEQYF. For the CDR3, the DNA is TGCAGCGCCCTCCGACAGGGAAACGAGCAGTACTTC.

The gene calls are TRBV6-5 and TRBJ1-1; D gene ambiguous. The V gene's germline CDR1 is MNHEY and CDR2 SVGAGI. V dropped 4 bases and J dropped 1 base, with 7 bases sitting between them. This CDR3 spans 13 amino acids. Written as DNA, the CDR3 is TGTGCCAGCAGTTTCGGTGGGAACACTGAAGCTTTCTTT. It is translated as CASSFGGNTEAFF.